This T cell receptor (beta chain) was retrieved from a study of T cells in Graves' hyperthyroidism and ophthalmopathy. Study as a whole: At the time of initial diagnosis and before any treatment, peripheral blood was collected. The study, taken as a whole, reports: Blood samples included most of the expanded thyroid clonotypes exceeding 0.001. A model of 13 V-J features distinguished ophthalmopathy from stable hyperthyroidism.

TCR beta CDR3 region amplification was performed from RNA transcripts. With the HTBI primer set, the TCR CDR3 went through a first round of RT-PCR. One entry per CDR3 protein, called by TCRdb with MiXCR from the multiplex PCR reads. The table includes over 500,000 distinct CDR3 sequences, about 16% detected once. There are 13 residues in the CDR3. Between the trimmed V and J ends, which lost 4 bases and 7 bases, there was a span of 13 bases. In germline, CDR1 is MDHEN, CDR2 SYDVKM. In its sample, this clonotype was seen many times. As yet, its antigen is unknown. This TCR derives from a woman aged 25 to 39 with Graves' ophthalmopathy. Sequenced material: blood. J is TRBJ1-2 and V is TRBV28; D is possibly TRBD1 (6 bases). CDR3 amino acids: CASSSQGKGGYTF. The CDR3 DNA reads as TGTGCCAGCAGTTCTCAGGGGAAGGGTGGCTACACCTTC.